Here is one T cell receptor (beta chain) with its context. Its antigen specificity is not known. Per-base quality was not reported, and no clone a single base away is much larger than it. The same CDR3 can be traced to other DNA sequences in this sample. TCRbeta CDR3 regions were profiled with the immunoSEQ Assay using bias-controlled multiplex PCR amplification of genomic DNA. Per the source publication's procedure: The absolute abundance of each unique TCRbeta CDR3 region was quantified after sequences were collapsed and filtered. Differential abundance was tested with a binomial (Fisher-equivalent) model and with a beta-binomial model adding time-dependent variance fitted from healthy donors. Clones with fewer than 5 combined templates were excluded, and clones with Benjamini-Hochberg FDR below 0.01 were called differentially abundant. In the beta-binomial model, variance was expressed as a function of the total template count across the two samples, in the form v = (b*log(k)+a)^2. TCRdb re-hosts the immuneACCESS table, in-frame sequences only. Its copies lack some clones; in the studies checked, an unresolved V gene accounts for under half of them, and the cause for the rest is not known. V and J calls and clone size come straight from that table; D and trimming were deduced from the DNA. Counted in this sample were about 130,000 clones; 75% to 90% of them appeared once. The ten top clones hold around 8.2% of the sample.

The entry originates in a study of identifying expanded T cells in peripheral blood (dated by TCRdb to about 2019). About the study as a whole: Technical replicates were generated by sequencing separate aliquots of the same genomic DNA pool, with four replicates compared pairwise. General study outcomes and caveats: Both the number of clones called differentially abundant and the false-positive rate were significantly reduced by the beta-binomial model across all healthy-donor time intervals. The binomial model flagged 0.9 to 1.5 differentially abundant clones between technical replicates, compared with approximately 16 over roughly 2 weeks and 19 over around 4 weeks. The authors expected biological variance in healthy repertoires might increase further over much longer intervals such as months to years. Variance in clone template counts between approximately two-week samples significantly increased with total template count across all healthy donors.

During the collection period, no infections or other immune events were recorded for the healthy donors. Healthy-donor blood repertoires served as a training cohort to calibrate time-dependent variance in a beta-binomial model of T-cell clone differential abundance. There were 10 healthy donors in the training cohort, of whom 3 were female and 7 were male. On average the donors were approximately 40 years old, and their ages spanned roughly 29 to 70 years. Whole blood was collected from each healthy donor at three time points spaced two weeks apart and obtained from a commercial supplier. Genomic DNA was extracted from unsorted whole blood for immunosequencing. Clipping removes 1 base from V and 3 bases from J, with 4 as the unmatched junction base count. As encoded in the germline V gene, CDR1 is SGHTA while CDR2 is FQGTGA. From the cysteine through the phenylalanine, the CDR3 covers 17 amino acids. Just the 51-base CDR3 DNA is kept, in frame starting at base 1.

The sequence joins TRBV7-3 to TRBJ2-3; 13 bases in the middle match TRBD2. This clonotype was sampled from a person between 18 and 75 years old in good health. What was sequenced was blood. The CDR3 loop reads CASSLRTSGRGTDTQYF. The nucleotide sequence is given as TGTGCCAGCAGCTTAAGGACTAGCGGGAGAGGGACAGATACGCAGTATTTT. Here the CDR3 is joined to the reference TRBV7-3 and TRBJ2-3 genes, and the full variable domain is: GAGVSQTPSNKVTEKGKYVELRCDPISGHTALYWYRQSLGQGPEFLIYFQGTGAADDSGLPNDRFFAVRPEGSVSTLKIQRTERGDSAVYLCASSLRTSGRGTDTQYFGPGTRLTVL.